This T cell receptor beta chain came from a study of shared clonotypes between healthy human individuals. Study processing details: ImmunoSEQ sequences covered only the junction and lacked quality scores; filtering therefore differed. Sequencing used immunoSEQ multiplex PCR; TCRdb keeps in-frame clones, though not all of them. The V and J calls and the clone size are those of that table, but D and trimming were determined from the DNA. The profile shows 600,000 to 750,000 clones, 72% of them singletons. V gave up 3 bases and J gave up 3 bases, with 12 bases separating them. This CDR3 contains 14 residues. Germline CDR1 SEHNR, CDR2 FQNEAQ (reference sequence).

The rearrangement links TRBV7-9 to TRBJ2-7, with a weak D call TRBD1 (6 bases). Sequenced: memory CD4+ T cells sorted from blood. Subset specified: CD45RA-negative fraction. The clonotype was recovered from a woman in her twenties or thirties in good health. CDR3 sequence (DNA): TGTGCCAGCAGCTTGGGGAACAGGGACTACGAGCAGTACTTC. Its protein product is CASSLGNRDYEQYF.